This entry is about one TCR beta chain. Its antigen remains unknown. This sample also contains other DNA sequences that code for the same CDR3. Looked up from germline, CDR1 is ENHRY and CDR2 is SYGVKD. The CDR3 runs 12 residues. V gave up 4 bases and J gave up 4 bases, with 8 bases separating them. The entry originates in a study of cytomegalovirus exposure and HLA in healthy donors. Overall study findings and caveats: Presence/absence analysis assumed near-uniform sequencing depth across donors. Cytomegalovirus association was assigned to approximately 180 TCR beta chains. The analysis excluded some indistinguishable V segments, including TRBV6-2 and TRBV6-3. A later analysis found most CMV-associated TCR beta chains apparently HLA-restricted.

A multiplex PCR was run with 60 Vbeta primers and 13 Jbeta primers. Clones were sequenced by immunoSEQ multiplex PCR, and TCRdb holds only the in-frame ones, with some missing. The data contain roughly 120,000 clones, over 60% of them seen just once; the ten biggest clones take up roughly 1.2%. The sample was PBMCs. The chain employs TRBV10-3 and TRBJ2-7, with D perhaps TRBD1 (5 bases). This TCR derives from a woman younger than 45 in good health and CMV-seronegative. The CDR3 spells CAISGQGYEQYF. The CDR3 DNA reads as TGTGCCATCAGTGGCCAGGGTTACGAGCAGTACTTC.